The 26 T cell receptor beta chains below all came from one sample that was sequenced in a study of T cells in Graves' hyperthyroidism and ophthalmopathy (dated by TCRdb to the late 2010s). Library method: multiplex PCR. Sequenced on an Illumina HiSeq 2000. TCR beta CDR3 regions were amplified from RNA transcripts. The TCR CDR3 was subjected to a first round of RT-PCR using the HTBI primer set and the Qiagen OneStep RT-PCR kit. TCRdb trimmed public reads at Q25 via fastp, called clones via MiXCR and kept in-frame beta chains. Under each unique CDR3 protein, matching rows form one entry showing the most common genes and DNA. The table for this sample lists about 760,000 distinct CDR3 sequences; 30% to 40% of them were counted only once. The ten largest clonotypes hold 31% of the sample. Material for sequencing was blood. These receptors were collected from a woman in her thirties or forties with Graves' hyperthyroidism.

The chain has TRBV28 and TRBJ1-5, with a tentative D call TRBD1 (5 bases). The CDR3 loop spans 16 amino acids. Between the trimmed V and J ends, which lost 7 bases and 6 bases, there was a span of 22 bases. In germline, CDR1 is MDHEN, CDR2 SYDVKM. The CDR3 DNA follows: TGTGCCAGCAACAGCGCGGCGGGGCGGGGGAGTCAGCCCCAGCATTTT. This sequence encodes CASNSAAGRGSQPQHF.

For the CDR3, the DNA is TGTGCCAGCAGCTTCAGTCTAGCGGGAGGAGATACGCAGTATTTT. It specifies CASSFSLAGGDTQYF. The chain uses TRBV7-8 and TRBJ2-3, with TRBD2 identical over 11 bases. The ends lost 3 bases at V and 5 bases at J; junction bases unmatched: 4. The CDR3 runs to 15 residues. Germline CDR1 reads SGHVS; CDR2 reads FQNEAQ. Full variable domain (outside the CDR3, taken from reference TRBV7-8 and TRBJ2-3): GAGVSQSPRYKVAKRGQDVALRCDPISGHVSLFWYQQALGQGPEFLTYFQNEAQLDKSGLPSDRFFAERPEGSVSTLKIQRTQQEDSAVYLCASSFSLAGGDTQYFGPGTRLTVL.

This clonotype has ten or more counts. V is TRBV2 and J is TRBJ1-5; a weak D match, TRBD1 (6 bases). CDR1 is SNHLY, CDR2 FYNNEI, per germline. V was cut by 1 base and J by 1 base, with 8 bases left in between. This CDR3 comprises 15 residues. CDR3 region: CASSEGGGSNQPQHF. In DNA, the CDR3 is TGTGCCAGCAGTGAAGGAGGGGGGAGCAATCAGCCCCAGCATTTT.

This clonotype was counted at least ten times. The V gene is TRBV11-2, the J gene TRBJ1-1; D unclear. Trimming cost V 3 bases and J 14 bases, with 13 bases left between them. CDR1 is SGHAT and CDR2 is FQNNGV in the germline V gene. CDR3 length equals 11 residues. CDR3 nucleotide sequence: TGTGCCAGCAGCTTGAAGGTGTGGTTGTTCTTT. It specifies CASSLKVWLFF.

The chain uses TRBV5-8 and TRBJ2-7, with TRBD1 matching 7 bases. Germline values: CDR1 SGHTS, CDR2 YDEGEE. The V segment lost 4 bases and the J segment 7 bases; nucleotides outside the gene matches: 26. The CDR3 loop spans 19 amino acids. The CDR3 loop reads CASSRLLGGAVSYVGEQYF. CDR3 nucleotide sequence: TGTGCCAGCAGCCGGTTACTAGGGGGCGCAGTGTCCTACGTAGGTGAGCAGTACTTC. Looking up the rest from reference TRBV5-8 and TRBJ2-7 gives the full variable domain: EAGVTQSPTHLIKTRGQQATLRCSPISGHTSVYWYQQALGLGLQFLLWYDEGEERNRGNFPPRFSGRQFPNYSSELNVNALELEDSALYLCASSRLLGGAVSYVGEQYFGPGTRLTVT.

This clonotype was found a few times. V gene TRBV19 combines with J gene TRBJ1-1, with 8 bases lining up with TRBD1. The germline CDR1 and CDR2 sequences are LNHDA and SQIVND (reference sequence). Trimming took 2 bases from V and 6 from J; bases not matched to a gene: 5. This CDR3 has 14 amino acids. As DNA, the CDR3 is TGTGCCAGTAGTATACGGCAGGGGGCGTCTGAAGCTTTCTTT. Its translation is CASSIRQGASEAFF.

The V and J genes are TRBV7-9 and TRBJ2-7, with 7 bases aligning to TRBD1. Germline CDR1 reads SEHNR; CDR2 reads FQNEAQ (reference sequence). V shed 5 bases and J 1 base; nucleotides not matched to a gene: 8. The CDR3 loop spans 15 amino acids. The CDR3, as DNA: TGTGCCAGCAGCGTATCGGGACAGCAGTCCTACGAGCAGTACTTC. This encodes CASSVSGQQSYEQYF.

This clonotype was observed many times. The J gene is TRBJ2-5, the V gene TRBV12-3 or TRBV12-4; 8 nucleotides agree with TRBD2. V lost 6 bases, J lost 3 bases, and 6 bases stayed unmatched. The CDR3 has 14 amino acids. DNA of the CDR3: TGTGCCAGCAGGGATAGCGGGGCCAAAGAGACCCAGTACTTC. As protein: CASRDSGAKETQYF.

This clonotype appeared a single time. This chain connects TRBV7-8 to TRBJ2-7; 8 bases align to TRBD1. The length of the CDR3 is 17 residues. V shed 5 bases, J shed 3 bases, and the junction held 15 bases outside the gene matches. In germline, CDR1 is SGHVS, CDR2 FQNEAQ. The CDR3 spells CASSHHLRDRRFYEQYF. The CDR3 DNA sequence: TGTGCCAGCAGCCACCACCTCCGGGACAGGAGATTCTACGAGCAGTACTTC.

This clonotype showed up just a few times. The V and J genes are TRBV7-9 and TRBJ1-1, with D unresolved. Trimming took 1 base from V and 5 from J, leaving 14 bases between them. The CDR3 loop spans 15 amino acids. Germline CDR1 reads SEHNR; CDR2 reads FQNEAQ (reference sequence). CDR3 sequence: CASSLVRLKVTEAFF. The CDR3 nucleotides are TGTGCCAGCAGCTTAGTCCGTTTGAAGGTGACTGAAGCTTTCTTT.

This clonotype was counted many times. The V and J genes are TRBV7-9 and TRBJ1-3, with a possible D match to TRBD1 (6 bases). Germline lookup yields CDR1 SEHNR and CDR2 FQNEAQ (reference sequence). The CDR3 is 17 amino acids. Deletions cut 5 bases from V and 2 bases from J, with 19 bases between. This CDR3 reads CASSQEGGRAAGNTIYF. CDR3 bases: TGTGCCAGCAGCCAAGAAGGGGGAAGAGCGGCTGGAAACACCATATATTTT.

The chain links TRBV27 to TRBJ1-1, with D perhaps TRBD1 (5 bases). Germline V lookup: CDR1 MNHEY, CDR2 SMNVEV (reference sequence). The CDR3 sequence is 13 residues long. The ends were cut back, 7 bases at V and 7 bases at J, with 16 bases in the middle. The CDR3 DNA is TGTGCCAGCAAAGCACCGGGACGGCTTGAAGCTTTCTTT. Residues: CASKAPGRLEAFF.

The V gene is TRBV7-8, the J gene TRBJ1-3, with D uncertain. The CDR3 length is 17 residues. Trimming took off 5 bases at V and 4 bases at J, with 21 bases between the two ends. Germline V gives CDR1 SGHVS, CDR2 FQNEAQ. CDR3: CASSLYQIAGPGNTIYF. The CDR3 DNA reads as TGTGCCAGCAGCCTATACCAAATTGCTGGCCCCGGAAACACCATATATTTT.

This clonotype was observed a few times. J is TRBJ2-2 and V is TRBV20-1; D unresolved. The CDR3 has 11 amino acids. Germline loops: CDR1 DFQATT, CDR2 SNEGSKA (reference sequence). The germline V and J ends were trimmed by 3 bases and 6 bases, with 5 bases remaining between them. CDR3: CSARGAGELFF. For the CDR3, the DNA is TGCAGTGCTAGGGGCGCCGGGGAGCTGTTTTTT.

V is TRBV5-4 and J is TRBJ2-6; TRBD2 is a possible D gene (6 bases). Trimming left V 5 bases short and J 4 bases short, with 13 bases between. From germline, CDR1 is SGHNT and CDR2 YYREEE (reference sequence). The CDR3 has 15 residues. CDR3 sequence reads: CASRPRDSGANVLTF. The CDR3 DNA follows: TGTGCCAGCAGGCCTAGGGACTCGGGGGCCAACGTCCTGACTTTC.

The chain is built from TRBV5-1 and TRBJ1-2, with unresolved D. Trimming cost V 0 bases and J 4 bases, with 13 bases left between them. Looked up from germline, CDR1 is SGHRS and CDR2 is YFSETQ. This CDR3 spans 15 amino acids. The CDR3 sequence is CASSLDSSRTYGYTF. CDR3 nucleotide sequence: TGCGCCAGCAGCTTGGATTCCAGCCGGACCTATGGCTACACCTTC.

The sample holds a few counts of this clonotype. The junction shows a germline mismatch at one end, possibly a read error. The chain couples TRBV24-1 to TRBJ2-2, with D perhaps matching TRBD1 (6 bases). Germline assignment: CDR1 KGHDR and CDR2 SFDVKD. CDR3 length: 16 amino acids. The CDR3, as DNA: TGTGCCAGCAGTCAGCTGGGACACCCGAACACCGGGGAGCTGTTTTTT. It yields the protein CASSQLGHPNTGELFF.

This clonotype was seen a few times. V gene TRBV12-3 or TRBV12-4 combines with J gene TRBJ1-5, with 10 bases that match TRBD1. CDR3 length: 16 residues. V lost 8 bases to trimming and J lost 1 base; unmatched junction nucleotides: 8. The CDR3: CASRNGDRGSNQPQHF. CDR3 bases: TGTGCCAGCCGAAACGGGGACAGGGGAAGCAATCAGCCCCAGCATTTT.

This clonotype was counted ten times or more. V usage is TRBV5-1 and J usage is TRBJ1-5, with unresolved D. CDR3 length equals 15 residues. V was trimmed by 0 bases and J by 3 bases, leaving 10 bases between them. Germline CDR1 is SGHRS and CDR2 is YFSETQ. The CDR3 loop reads CASSLADGNNQPQHF. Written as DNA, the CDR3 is TGCGCCAGCAGCTTGGCCGACGGAAACAATCAGCCCCAGCATTTT.

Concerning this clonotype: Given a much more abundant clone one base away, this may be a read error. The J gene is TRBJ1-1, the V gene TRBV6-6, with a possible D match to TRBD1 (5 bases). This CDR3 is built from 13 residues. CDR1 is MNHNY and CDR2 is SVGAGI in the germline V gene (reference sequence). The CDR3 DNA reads TGTGCCAGCACTAAGGGGTTGAACACTGAAGCTATCTTT. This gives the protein CASTKGLNTEAIF.

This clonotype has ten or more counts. DNA for the CDR3: TGTGCCAGCAGCTTAGTGCGTAGAGGCGCCTACGAGCAGTACTTC. This gives the protein CASSLVRRGAYEQYF. This chain joins TRBV7-2 and TRBJ2-7; D uncertain. Germline V gives CDR1 SGHTA, CDR2 FQGNSA. The CDR3 loop spans 15 amino acids. Trimming took off 1 base at V and 2 bases at J, with 12 bases between the two ends.

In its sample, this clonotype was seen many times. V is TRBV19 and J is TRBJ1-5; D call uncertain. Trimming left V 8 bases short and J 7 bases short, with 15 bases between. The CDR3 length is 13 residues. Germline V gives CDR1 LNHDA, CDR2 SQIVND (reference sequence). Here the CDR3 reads CASSVGLRQPQHF. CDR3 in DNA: TGTGCCAGTTCTGTCGGGTTGAGACAGCCCCAGCATTTT.

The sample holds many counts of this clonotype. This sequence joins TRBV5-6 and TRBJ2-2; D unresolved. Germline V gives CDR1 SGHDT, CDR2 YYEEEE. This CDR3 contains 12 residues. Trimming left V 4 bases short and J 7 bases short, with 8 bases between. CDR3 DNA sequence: TGTGCCAGCAGCCCATGGGGCGGGGAGCTGTTTTTT. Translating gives CASSPWGGELFF.

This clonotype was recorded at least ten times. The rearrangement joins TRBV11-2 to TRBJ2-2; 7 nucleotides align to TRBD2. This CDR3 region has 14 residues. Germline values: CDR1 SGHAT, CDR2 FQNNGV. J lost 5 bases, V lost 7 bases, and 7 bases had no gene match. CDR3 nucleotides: TGTGCCAGCACCACGGGGGGACTAACCGGGGAGCTGTTTTTT. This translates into CASTTGGLTGELFF.

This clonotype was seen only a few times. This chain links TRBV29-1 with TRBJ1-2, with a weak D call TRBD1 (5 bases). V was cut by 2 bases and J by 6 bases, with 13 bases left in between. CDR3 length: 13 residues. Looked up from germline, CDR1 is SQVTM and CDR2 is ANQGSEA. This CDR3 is CSVEIGGLNGYTF. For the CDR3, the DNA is TGCAGCGTTGAAATCGGGGGTCTCAATGGCTACACCTTC.

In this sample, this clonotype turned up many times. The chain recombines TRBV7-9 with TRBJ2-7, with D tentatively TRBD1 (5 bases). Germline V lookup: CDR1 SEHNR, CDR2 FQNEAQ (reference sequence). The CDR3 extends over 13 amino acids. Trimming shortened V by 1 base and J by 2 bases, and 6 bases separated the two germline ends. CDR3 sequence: CASSLEGTYEQYF. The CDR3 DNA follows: TGTGCCAGCAGCTTAGAGGGGACCTACGAGCAGTACTTC.